Sequencing of this T cell receptor (beta chain) was carried out in a study of CD8+ T cells in alopecia areata. It was cDNA, reverse transcribed from extracted RNA, that served as the sequencing template. Measured with immunoSEQ multiplex PCR; TCRdb has only the in-frame clones, and not every one. The data show about 180,000 clones, 59% seen once. Germline V lookup: CDR1 SNHLY, CDR2 FYNNEI. Deletions cut 6 bases from V and 2 bases from J, with 16 bases between. The CDR3 sequence is 16 residues long. This TCR was recovered from a human donor with alopecia areata. This chain uses TRBV2 with TRBJ2-2, with D perhaps TRBD2 (7 bases). Here the sequenced sample was CD4+ T cells sorted from blood, taken at week 0. Written as DNA, the CDR3 is TGTGCCAGCAGAAGAGACGGGGGGCCCAACACCGGGGAGCTGTTTTTT. Encoded protein: CASRRDGGPNTGELFF.